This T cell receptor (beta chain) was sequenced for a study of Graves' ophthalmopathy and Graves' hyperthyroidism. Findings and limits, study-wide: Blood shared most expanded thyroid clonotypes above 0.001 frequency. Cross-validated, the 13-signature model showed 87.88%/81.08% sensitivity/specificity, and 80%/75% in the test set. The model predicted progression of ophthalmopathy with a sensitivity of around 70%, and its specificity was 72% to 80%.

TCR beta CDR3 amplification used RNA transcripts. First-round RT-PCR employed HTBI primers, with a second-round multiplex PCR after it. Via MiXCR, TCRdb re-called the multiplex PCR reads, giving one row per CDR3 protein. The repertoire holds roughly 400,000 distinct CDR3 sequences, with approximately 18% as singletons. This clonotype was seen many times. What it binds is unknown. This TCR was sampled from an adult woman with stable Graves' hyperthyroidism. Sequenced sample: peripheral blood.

This CDR3 reads CASSYTGTNSPLHF. In DNA, the CDR3 is TGTGCCAGCAGTTACACCGGAACTAATTCACCCCTCCACTTT. The chain joins TRBV6-5 to TRBJ1-6; no definite D call. CDR1 and CDR2 (germline): MNHEY, SVGAGI. The CDR3 totals 14 residues. The V end lost 2 bases, the J end lost 6 bases, and 8 bases lay between the germline ends.